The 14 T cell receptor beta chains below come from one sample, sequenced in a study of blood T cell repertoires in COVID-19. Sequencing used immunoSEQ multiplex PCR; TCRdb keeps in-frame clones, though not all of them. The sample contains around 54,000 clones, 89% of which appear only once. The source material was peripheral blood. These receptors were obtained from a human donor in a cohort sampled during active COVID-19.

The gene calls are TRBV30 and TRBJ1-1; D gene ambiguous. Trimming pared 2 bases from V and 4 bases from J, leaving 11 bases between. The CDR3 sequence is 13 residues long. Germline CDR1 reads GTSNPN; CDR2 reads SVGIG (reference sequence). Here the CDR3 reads CAWSSERRTEAFF. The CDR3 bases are TGTGCCTGGAGTTCAGAGAGGCGCACTGAAGCTTTCTTT.

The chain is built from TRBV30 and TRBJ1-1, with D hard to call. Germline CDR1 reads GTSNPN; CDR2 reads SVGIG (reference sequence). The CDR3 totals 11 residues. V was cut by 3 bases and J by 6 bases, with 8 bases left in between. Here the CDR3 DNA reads TGTGCCTGGAGCCCCCAGTCTGAAGCTTTCTTT. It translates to CAWSPQSEAFF.

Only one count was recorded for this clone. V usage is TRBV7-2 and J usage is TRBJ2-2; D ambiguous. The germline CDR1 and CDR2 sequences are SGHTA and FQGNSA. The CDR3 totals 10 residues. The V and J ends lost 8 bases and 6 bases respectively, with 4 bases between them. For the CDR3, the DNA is TGTGCCAGCGGGCCCGGGGAGCTGTTTTTT. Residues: CASGPGELFF.

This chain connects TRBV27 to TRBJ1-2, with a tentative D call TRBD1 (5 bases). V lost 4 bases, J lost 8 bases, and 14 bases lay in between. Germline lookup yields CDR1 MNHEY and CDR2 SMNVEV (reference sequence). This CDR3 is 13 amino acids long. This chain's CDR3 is CASSSQPRGGYTF. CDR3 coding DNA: TGTGCCAGCAGTTCTCAGCCCCGGGGGGGCTACACCTTC.

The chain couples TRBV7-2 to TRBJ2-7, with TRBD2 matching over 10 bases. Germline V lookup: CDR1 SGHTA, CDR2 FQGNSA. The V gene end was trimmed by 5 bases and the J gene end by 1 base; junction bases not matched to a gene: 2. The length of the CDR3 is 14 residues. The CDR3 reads CASSVSGGSYEQYF. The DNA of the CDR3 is TGTGCCAGCAGCGTTAGCGGGGGGTCCTACGAGCAGTACTTC.

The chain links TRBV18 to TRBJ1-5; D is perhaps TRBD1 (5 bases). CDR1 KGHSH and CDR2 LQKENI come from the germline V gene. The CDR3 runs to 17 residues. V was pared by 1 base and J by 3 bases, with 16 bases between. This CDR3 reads CASSPQGQGEVNQPQHF. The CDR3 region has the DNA TGTGCCAGCTCACCACAGGGCCAAGGGGAGGTCAATCAGCCCCAGCATTTT.

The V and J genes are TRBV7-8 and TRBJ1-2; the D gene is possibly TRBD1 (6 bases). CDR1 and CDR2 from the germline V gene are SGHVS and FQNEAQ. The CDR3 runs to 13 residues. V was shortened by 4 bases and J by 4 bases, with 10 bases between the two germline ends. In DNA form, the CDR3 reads TGTGCCAGCAGCTCGGACAGAACCTATGGCTACACCTTC. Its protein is CASSSDRTYGYTF.

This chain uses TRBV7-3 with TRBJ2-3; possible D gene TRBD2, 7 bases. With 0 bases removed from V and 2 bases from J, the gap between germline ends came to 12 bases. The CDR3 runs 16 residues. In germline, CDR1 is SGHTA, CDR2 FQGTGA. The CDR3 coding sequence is TGTGCCAGCAGCTTAACGGGGGGGGCCCCCACAGATACGCAGTATTTT. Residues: CASSLTGGAPTDTQYF.

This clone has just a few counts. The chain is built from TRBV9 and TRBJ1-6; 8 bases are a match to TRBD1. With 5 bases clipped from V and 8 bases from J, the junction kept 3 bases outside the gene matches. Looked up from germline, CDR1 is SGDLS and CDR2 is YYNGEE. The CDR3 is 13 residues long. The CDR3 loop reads CASRDRDYSPLHF. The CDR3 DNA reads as TGTGCCAGCAGGGACAGGGATTATTCACCCCTCCACTTT.

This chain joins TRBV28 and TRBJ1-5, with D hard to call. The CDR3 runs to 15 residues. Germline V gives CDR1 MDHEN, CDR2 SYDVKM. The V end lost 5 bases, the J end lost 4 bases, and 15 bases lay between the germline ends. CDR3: CASSELGPQNQPQHF. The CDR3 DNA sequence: TGTGCCAGCAGTGAACTAGGTCCTCAAAATCAGCCCCAGCATTTT.

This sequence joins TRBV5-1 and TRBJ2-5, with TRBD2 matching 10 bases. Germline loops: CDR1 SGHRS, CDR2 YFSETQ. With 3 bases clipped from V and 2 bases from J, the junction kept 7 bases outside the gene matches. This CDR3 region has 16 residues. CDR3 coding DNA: TGCGCCAGCAGCTGGACTCTAGCGGGGGAGCAAGAGACCCAGTACTTC. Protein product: CASSWTLAGEQETQYF.

CDR3 in amino acids: CASTSAETQYF. Written as DNA, the CDR3 is TGTGCCAGCACCTCCGCGGAGACCCAGTACTTC. The chain couples TRBV6-5 to TRBJ2-5; no reliable D call. Trimming cost V 7 bases and J 5 bases, with 8 bases left between them. CDR3 length: 11 residues. Germline CDR1 MNHEY, CDR2 SVGAGI.

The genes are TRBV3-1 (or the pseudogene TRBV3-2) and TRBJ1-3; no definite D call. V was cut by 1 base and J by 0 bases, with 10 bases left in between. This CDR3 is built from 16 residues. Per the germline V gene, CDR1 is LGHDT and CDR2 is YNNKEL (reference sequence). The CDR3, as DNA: TGTGCCAGCAGCCAAGCTTTGGCACGCTCTGGAAACACCATATATTTT. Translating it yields CASSQALARSGNTIYF.

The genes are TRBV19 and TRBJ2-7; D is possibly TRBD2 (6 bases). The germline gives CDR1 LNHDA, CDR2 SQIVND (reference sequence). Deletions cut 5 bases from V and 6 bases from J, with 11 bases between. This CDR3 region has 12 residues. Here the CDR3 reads CASSAQTSEQYF. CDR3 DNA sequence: TGTGCCAGTAGTGCCCAGACTAGCGAGCAGTACTTC.